A selection of T cell receptor beta chains follows, all from one sample in a study of control samples from healthy donors and cancer patients. The method was immunoSEQ multiplex PCR; TCRdb's version includes in-frame clones alone and lacks a portion of them. The table shows about 160,000 clones, with approximately 93% occurring only once. Sequenced: blood. These receptors all come from a man aged 18 to 30 in good health. Each CDR3 is given with its conserved first and last residue. A D gene is named only where the DNA matches it firmly. For some rows the clone size is stated as once, few or many, or as a class when expanded; others skip it.

TRBD1 | NA | 17 | TRBJ1-5 | TRBV5-6 | TGTGCCAGCAGCGCCGGGACAGTTCCATATAGCAATCAGCCCCAGCATTTT | CASSAGTVPYSNQPQHF
TRBD1 | NA | 16 | TRBJ2-1 | TRBV11-1 | TGTGCCAGCAGCCCGGTTACAGGGGGCTTCATCAATGAGCAGTTCTTC | CASSPVTGGFINEQFF
NA | NA | 16 | TRBJ2-1 | TRBV7-3 | TGTGCCAGCAGCCCCCAAGTGTGGGACGCCTACAATGAGCAGTTCTTC | CASSPQVWDAYNEQFF
NA | NA | 12 | TRBJ1-2 | TRBV12-3/TRBV12-4 | TGTGCCAGCACCAGGACAGATTATGGCTACACCTTC | CASTRTDYGYTF
NA | few | 15 | TRBJ1-5 | TRBV3-1/TRBV3-2 | TGTGCCAGCAGCCAAGATTTCACAACGAATCAGCCCCAGCATTTT | CASSQDFTTNQPQHF
NA | few | 15 | TRBJ2-2 | TRBV13 | TGTGCCAGCAGCTTAGGCCTTTTGCTTCCCGGGGAGCTGTTTTTT | CASSLGLLLPGELFF
NA | NA | 14 | TRBJ1-6 | TRBV7-2 | TGTGCCAGCAGCTTAGGGGACCGGGGTTCACCCCTCCACTTT | CASSLGDRGSPLHF
NA | once | 10 | TRBJ1-5 | TRBV6-5 | TGTGCCAGTACGGATCAGCCCCAGCATTTT | CASTDQPQHF
NA | NA | 12 | TRBJ1-5 | TRBV29-1 | TGCAGCGTTGGAGACCACAATCAGCCCCAGCATTTT | CSVGDHNQPQHF
NA | NA | 16 | TRBJ2-2 | TRBV5-1 | TGCGCCAGCAGCCCGGGGGTAATTTTAAACACCGGGGAGCTGTTTTTT | CASSPGVILNTGELFF
TRBD1 | NA | 13 | TRBJ1-2 | TRBV3-1/TRBV3-2 | TGTGCCAGCAGCCCCACAGGGGTCTGGGGCTACACCTTC | CASSPTGVWGYTF
TRBD2 | NA | 15 | TRBJ2-1 | TRBV6-4 | TGTGCCAGCAGTGACTCGACTAGCGGGAGGAATGAGCAGTTCTTC | CASSDSTSGRNEQFF
NA | NA | 16 | TRBJ2-7 | TRBV29-1 | TGCAGCGTAAGGGGGGGGGAGGGACAGGCCGGTGGAGGGCTATACTTC | CSVRGGEGQAGGGLYF
TRBD2 | NA | 14 | TRBJ2-5 | TRBV10-3 | TGTGCCATCGGGGAAGCGGGGGGACAAGAGACCCAGTACTTC | CAIGEAGGQETQYF
NA | NA | 16 | TRBJ2-4 | TRBV5-6 | TGTGCCAGCAGCTTGTTCGCCTTACTAGCCAAAAACATTCAGTACTTC | CASSLFALLAKNIQYF
TRBD1 | NA | 17 | TRBJ1-3 | TRBV18 | TGTGCCAGCTCACCCTCGACAGGGGAGCGCTCTGGAAACACCATATATTTT | CASSPSTGERSGNTIYF